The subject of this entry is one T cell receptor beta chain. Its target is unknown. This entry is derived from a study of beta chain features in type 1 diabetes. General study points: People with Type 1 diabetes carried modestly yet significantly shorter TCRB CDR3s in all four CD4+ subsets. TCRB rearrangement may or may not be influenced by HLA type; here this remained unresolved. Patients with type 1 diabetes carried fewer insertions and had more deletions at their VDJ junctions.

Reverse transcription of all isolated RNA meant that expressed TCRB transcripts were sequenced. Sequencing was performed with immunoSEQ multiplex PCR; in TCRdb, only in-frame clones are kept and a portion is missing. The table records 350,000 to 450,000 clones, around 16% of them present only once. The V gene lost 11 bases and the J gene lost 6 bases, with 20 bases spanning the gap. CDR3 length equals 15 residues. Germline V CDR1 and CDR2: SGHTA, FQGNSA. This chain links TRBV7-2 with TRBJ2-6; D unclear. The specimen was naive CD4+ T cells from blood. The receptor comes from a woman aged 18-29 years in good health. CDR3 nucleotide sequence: TGTGCCTGCCGGAGAAATGCGATTGCGGCCAACGTCCTGACTTTC. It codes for CACRRNAIAANVLTF. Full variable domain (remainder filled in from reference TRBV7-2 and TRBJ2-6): GAGVSQSPSNKVTEKGKDVELRCDPISGHTALYWYRQSLGQGLEFLIYFQGNSAPDKSGLPSDRFSAERTGGSVSTLTIQRTQQEDSAVYLCACRRNAIAANVLTFGAGSRLTVL.